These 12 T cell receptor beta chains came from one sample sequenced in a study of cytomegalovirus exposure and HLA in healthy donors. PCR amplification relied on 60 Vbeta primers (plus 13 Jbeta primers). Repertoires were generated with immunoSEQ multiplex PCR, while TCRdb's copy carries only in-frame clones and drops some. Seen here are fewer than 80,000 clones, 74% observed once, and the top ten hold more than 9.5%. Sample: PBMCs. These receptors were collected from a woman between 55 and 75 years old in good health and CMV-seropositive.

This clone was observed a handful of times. For the CDR3, the DNA is TGTGCCAGCAGCGTAGGTAAGCCTAACTATGGCTACACCTTC. Protein product: CASSVGKPNYGYTF. The V and J genes are TRBV9 and TRBJ1-2; no definite D call. CDR1 and CDR2 (germline): SGDLS, YYNGEE. The V end was cut by 0 bases, the J end by 0 bases, with 6 bases between. The CDR3 is 14 amino acids.

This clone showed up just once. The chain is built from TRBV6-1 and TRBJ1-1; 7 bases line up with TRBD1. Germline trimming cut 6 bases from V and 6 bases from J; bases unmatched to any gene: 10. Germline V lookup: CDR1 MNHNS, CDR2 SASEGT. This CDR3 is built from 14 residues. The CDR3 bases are TGTGCCAGCAGCTCCCAGAGGGGGCTTTCTGAAGCTTTCTTT. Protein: CASSSQRGLSEAFF.

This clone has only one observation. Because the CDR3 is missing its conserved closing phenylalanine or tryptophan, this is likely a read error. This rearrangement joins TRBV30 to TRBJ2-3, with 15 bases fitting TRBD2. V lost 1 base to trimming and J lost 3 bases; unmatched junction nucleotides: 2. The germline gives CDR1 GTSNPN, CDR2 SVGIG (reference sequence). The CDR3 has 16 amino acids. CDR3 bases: TGTGCCTGGAGTGAGGGACTAGCGGGGGGTACAGATACGCAGTATGTT. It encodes CAWSEGLAGGTDTQYV.

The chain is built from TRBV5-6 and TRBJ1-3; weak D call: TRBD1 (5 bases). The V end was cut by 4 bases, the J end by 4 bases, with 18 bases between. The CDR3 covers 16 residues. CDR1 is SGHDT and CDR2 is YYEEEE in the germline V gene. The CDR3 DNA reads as TGTGCCAGCAGCCCAGACAGCTCCCCCCGCGGAAACACCATATATTTT. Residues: CASSPDSSPRGNTIYF.

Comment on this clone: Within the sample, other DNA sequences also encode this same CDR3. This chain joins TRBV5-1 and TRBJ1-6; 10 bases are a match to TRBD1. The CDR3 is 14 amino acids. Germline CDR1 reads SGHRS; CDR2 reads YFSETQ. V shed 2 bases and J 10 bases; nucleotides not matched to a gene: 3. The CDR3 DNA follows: TGCGCCAGCAGCTTAGGACAGGGGGGATCACCCCTCCACTTT. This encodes CASSLGQGGSPLHF.

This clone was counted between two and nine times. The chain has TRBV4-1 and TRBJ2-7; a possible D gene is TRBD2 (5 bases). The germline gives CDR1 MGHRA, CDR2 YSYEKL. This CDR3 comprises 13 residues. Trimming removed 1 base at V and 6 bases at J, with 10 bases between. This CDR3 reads CASSQVLGGEQYF. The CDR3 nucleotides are TGCGCCAGCAGCCAAGTCCTAGGAGGCGAGCAGTACTTC.

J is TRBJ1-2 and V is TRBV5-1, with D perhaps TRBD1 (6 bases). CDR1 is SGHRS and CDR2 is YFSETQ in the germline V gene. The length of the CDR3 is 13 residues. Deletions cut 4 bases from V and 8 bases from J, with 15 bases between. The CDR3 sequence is CASSQQQGEGYTF. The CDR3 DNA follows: TGCGCCAGCAGCCAACAACAGGGAGAGGGCTACACCTTC.

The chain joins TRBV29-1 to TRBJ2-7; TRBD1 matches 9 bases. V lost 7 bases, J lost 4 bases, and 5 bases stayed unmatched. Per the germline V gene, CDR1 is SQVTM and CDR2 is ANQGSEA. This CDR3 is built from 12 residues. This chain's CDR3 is CSAKGQGYEQYF. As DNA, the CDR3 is TGCAGCGCTAAGGGACAGGGTTACGAGCAGTACTTC.

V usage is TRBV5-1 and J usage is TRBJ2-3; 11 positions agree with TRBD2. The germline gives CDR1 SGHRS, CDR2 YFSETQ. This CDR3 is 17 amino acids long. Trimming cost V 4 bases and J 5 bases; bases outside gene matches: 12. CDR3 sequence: CASSPSRDSGGVDTQYF. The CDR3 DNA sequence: TGCGCCAGCAGCCCCTCCCGAGATAGCGGGGGGGTAGATACGCAGTATTTT.

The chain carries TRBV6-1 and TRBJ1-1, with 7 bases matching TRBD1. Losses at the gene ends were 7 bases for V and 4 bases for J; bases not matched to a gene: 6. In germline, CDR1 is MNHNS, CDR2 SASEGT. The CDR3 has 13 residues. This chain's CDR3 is CASTPTGITEAFF. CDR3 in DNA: TGTGCCAGCACCCCGACAGGGATCACTGAAGCTTTCTTT.

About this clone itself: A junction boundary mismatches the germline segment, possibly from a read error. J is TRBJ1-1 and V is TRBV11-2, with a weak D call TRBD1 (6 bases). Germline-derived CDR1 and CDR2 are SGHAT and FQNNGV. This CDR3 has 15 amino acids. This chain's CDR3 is CASNLRRGGNTEAFF. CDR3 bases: TGTGCCAGCAACTTAAGGAGGGGGGGGAACACTGAAGCTTTCTTT.

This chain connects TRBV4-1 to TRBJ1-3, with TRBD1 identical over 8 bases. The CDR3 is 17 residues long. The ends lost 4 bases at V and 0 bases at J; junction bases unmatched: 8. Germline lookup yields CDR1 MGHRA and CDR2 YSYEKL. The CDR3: CASSRTRDRNSGNTIYF. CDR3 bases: TGCGCCAGCAGCCGGACCCGGGACAGGAACTCTGGAAACACCATATATTTT.